Described below is a single T cell receptor (beta chain) sequence and its context. What it binds is not known. The protocol was immunoSEQ multiplex PCR, while the TCRdb copy is restricted to in-frame clones and leaves out a portion. The table lists about 39,000 clones, nearly 95% of them singletons. Germline-derived CDR1 and CDR2 are SGHDN and FVKESK. The ends were cut back, 4 bases at V and 5 bases at J, with 17 bases in the middle. CDR3 length equals 15 residues. This sample is drawn from a study of graft-versus-host responses after intestinal transplantation. The overall study: Anti-thymocyte globulin induction, then tacrolimus and steroids for about three years, went to all recipients.

Study conclusions and caveats: When patients had graft-donor T cell macrochimerism, their allografts held high graft-versus-host to host-versus-graft clonal ratios. Recipient marrow harbored GvH clones, some of which surfaced first in ileum or blood. Early post-transplant HvG declines tracked with peak circulating GvH clone levels.

The source was unstimulated CD8+ T cells sorted from spleen or lymph node cells, collected before transplant. J is TRBJ2-5 and V is TRBV14; D is ambiguous. This sequence was found in a human donor who was the organ donor for an intestinal transplant. The CDR3 loop is CASSLGQPYWETQYF. The CDR3 DNA sequence: TGTGCCAGCAGCCTAGGGCAACCTTATTGGGAGACCCAGTACTTC.